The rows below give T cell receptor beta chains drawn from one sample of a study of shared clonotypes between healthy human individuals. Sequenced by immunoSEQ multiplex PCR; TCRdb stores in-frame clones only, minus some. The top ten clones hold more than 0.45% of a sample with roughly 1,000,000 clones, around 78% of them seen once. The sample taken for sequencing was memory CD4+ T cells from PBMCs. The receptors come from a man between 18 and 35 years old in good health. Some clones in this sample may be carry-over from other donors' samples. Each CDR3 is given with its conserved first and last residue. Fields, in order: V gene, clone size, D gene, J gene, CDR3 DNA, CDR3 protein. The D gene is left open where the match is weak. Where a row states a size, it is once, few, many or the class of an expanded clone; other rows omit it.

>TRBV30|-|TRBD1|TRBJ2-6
TGTGCCTGGCGCTCAGGGGGCGCTGGGGCCAACGTCCTGACTTTC
CAWRSGGAGANVLTF
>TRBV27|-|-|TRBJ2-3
TGTGCCAGCAGTCTGGGACTTTCTACAGATACGCAGTATTTT
CASSLGLSTDTQYF
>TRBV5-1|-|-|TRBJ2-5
TGCGCCAGCAGCCCTACACCTGAGACCCAGTACTTC
CASSPTPETQYF
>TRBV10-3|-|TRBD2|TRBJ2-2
TGTGCCATCAGTGAGTCTCGGGGGGAGCAGAACACCGGGGAGCTGTTTTTT
CAISESRGEQNTGELFF
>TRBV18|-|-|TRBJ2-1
TGTGCCAGCTCCGTCAAAGCGAGCACTACCTACAATGAGCAGTTCTTC
CASSVKASTTYNEQFF
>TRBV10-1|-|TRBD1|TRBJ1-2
TGCGCCGGAGGGGGCCGTGGCTACACCTTC
CAGGGRGYTF
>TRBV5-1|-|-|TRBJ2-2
TGCGCCAGCACCACTGACCAGGGTTCCACCGGGGAGCTGTTTTTT
CASTTDQGSTGELFF
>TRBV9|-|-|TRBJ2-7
TGTGCCAGCAGCCCCGCCGGAGGGGCGCTGAGGGAGCAGTACTTC
CASSPAGGALREQYF
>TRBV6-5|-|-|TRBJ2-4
TGTGCCAGCAGTACCAGGGTGGTCGGAAACATTCAGTACTTC
CASSTRVVGNIQYF
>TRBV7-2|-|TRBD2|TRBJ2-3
TGTGCCAGCACCCCGGGGGGGTATACGCAGTATTTT
CASTPGGYTQYF
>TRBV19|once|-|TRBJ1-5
TGTGCCAGTACCGAACTCGGGTGGGGGGCGAATCAGCCCCAGCATTTT
CASTELGWGANQPQHF
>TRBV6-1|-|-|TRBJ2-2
TGTGCCAGCAGTGATCGGTCTGCGCTTGTGGGGGAGCTGTTTTTT
CASSDRSALVGELFF
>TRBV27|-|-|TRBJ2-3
TGTGCCAGTCACAGGGTGGGCGCAGATACGCAGTATTTT
CASHRVGADTQYF
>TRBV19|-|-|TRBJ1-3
TGTGCCAGTACCCCACCGGGGCCGAACACCATATATTTT
CASTPPGPNTIYF
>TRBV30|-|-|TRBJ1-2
TGTGCCTGGTACAGCTATGGCTACACCTTC
CAWYSYGYTF
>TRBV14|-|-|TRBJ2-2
TGTGCCAGCAGCCAGTACTGGAACACCGGGGAGCTGTTTTTT
CASSQYWNTGELFF
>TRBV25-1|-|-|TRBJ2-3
TGTGCCAGCAGTGCCGGGGGATGGACAGATACGCAGTATTTT
CASSAGGWTDTQYF
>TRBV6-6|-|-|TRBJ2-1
TGTGCCAGCAGTTTTACAGGAACATACAATGAGCAGTTCTTC
CASSFTGTYNEQFF